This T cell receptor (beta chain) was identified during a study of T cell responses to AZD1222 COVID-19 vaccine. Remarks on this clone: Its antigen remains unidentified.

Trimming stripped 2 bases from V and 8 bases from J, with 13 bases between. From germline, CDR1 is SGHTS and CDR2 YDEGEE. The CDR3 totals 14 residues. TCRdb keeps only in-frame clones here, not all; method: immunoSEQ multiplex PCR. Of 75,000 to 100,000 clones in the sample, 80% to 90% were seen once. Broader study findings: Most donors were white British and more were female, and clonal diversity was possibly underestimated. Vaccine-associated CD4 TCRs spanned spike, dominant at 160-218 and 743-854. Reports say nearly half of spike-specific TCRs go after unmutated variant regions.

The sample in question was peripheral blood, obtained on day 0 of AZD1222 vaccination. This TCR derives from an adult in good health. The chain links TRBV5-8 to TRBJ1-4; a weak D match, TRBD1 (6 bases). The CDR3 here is CASSFRGSGEKLFF. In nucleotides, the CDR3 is TGTGCCAGCAGCTTCAGGGGTTCGGGGGAAAAACTGTTTTTT.